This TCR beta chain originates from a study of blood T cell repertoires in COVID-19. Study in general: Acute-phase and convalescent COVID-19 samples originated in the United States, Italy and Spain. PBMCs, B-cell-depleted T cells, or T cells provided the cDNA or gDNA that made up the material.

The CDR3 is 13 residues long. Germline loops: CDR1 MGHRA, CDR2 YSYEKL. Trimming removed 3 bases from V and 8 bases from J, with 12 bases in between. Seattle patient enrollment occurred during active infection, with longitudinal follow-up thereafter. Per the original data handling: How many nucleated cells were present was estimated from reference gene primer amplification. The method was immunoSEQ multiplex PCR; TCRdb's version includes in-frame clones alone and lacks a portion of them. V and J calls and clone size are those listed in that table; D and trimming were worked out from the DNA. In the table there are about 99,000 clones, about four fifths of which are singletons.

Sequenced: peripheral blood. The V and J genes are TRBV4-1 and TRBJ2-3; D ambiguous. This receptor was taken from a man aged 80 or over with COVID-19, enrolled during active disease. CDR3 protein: CASSQTLGGTQYF. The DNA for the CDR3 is TGCGCCAGCAGCCAGACTCTAGGCGGTACGCAGTATTTT.